This T cell receptor beta chain appears in the sequencing data of a study of spatial heterogeneity in lung cancer. Looking at the study overall: As counted in raw reads, each unique TCR and UMI combination appeared more than ten times on average.

Trimming cost V 8 bases and J 6 bases; bases outside gene matches: 10. The CDR3 sequence is 15 residues long. Every molecule of TCR cDNA had its own unique molecular identifier. One entry per CDR3 protein results from TCRdb running MiXCR on the 5' RACE reads. This repertoire shows several thousand distinct CDR3 sequences, 9.8% found once; its top ten account for 25% to 30%. The time point was: sample taken at primary tumor resection. The donors, fewer than 90 patients with untreated early-stage non-small cell lung cancer, provided the samples. Researchers sequenced whole RNA taken from tumor, nontumor lung or frozen PBMC without sorting. This clonotype qualifies as medium-sized.

The sequences come from normal lung tissue next to the tumor, collected at surgery. V usage is TRBV12-3 or TRBV12-4 and J usage is TRBJ2-2, with 9 bases aligning to TRBD2. The receptor comes from a male donor with early-stage non-small cell lung cancer. The CDR3 DNA reads as TGTGCCAGCCTAATAGCGGGGGCGCTCTCCGGGGAGCTGTTTTTT. This translates into CASLIAGALSGELFF.